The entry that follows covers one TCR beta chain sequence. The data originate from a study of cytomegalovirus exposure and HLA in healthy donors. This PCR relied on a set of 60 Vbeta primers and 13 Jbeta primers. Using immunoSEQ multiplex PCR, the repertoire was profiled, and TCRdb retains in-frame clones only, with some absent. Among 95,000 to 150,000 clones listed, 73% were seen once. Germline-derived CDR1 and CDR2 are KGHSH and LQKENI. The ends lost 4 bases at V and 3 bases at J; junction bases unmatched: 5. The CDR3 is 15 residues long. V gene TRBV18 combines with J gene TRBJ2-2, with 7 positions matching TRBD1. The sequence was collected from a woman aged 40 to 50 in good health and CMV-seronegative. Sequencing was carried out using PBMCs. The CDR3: CASSQSQGDTGELFF. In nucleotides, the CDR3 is TGTGCCAGCTCACAAAGCCAGGGGGACACCGGGGAGCTGTTTTTT.